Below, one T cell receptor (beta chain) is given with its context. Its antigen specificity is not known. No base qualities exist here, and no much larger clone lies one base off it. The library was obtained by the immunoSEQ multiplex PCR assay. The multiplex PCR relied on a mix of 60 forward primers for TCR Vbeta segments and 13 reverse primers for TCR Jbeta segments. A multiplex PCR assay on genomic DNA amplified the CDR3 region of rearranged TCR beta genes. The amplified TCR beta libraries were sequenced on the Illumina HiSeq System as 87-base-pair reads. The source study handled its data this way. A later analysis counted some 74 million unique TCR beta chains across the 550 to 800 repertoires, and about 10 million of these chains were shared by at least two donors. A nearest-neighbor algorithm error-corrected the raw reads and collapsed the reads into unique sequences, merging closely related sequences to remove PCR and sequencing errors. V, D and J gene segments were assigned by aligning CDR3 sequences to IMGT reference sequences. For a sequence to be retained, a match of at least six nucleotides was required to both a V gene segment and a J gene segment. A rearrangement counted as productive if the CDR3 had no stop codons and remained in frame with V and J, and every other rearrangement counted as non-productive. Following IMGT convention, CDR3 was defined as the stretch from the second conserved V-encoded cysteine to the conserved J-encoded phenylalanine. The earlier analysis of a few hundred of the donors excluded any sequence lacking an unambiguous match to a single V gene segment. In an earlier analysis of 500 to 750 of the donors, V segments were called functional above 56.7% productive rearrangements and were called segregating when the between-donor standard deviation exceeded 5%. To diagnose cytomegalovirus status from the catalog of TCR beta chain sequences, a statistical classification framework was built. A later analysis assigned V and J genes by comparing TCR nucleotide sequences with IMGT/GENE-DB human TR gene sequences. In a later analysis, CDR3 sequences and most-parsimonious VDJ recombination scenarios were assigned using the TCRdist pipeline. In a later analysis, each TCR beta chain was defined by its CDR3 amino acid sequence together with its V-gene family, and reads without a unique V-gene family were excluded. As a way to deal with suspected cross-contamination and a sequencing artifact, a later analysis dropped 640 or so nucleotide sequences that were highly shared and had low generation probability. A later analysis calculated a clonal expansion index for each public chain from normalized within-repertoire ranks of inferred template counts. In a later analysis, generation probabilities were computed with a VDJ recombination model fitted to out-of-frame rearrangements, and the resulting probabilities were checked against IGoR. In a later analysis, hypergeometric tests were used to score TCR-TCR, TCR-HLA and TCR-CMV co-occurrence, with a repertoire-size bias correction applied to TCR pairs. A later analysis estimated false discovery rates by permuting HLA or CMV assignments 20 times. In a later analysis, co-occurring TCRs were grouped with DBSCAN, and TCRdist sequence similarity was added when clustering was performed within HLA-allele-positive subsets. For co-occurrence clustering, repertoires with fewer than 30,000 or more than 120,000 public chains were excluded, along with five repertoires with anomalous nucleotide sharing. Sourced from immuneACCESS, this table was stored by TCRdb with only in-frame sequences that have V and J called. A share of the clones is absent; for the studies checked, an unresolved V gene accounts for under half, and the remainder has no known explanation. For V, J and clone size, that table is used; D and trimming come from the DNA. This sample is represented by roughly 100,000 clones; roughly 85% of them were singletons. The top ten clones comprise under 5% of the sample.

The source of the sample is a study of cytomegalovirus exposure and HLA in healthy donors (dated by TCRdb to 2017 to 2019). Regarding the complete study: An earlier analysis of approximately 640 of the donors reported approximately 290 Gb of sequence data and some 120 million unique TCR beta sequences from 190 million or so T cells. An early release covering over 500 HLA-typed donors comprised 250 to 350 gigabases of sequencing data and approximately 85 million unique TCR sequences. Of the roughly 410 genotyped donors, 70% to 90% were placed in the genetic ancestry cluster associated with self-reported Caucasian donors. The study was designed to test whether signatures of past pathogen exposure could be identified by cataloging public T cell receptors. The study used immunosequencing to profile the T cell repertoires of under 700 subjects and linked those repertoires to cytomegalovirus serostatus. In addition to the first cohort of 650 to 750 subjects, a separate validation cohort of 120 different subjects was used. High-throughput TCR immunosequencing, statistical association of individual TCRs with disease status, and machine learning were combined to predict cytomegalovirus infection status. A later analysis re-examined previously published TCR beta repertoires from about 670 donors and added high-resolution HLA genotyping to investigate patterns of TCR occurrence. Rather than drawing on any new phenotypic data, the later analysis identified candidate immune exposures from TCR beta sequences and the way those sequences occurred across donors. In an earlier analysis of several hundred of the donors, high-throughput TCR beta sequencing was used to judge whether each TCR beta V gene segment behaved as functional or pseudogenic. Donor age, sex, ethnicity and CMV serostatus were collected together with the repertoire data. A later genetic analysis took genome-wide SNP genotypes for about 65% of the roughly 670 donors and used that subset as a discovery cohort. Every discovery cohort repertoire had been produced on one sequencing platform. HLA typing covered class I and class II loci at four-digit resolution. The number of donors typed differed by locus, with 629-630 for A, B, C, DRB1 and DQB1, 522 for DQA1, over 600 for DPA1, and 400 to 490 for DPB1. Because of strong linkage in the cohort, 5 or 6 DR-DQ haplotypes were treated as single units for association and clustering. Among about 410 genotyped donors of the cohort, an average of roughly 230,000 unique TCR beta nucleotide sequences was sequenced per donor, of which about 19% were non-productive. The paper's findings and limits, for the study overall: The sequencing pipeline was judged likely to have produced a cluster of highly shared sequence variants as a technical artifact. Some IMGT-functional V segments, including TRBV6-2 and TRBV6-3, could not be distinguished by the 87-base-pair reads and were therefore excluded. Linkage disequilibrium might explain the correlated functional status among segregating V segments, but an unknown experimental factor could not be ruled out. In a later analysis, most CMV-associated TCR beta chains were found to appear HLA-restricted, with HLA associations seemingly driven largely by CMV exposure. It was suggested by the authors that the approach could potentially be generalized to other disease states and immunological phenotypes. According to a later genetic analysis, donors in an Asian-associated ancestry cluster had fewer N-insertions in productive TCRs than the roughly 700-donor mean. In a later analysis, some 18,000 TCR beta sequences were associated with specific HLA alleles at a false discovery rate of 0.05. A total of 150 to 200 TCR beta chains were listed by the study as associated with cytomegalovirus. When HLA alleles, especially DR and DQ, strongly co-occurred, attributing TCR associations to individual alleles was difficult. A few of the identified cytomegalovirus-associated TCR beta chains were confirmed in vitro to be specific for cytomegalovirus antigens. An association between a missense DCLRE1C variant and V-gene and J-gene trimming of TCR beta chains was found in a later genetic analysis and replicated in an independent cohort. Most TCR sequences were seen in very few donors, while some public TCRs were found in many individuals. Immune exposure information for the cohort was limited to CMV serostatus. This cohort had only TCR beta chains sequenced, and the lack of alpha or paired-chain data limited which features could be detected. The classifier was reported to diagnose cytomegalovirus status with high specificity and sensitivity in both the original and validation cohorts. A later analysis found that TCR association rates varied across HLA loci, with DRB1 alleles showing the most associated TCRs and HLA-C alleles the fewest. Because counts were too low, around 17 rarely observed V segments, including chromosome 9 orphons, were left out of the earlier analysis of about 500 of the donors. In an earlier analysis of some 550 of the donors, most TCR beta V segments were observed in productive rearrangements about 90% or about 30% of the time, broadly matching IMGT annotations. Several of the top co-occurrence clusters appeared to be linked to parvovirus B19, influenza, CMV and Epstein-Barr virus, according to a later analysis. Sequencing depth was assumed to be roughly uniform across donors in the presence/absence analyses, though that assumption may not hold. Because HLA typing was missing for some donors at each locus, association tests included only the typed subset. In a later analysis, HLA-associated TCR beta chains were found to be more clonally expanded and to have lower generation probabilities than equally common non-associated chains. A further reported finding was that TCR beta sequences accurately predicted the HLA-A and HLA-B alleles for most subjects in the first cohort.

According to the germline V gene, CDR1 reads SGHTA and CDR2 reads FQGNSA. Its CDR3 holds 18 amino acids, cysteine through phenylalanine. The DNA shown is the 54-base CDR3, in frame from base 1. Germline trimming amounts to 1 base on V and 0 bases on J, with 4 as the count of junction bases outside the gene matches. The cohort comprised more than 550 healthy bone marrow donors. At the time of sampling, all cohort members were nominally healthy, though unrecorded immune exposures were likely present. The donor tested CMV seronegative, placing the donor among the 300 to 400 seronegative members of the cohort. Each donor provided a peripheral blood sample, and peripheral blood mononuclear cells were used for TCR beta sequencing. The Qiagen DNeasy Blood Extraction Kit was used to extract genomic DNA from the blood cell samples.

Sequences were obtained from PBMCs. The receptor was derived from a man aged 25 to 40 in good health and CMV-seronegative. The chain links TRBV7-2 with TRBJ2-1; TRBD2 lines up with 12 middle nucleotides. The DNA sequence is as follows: TGTGCCAGCAGCTTAGGGCTAGCGGGAGGGCCCTCCTACAATGAGCAGTTCTTC. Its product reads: CASSLGLAGGPSYNEQFF.